What follows are 27 T cell receptor beta chains derived from one specimen sequenced in a study of PD-L1 blockade in urothelial cancer. The assay was immunoSEQ multiplex PCR, and TCRdb's table has in-frame clones only and misses some. The profile shows around 110,000 clones, approximately 90% of them singletons. Sample time point: peripheral blood 6 weeks after treatment start. The sequences come from PBMCs, collected around atezolizumab (anti-PD-L1) treatment. The receptors come from a man in his 60s with urothelial cancer.

The chain recombines TRBV5-1 with TRBJ2-5; tentative D call: TRBD1 (6 bases). V was trimmed by 0 bases and J by 4 bases, leaving 10 bases between them. The CDR3 sequence is 14 residues long. CDR1 and CDR2 from the germline V gene are SGHRS and YFSETQ. The CDR3: CASSLGTEGETQYF. DNA for the CDR3: TGCGCCAGCAGCTTGGGGACAGAAGGAGAGACCCAGTACTTC.

The chain combines TRBV28 with TRBJ2-7; 16 bases align to TRBD2. With 3 bases clipped from V and 5 bases from J, the junction kept 7 bases outside the gene matches. CDR1 and CDR2 (germline): MDHEN, SYDVKM. This CDR3 comprises 17 residues. The CDR3 here is CASSFMGLAGGSHEQYF. The CDR3 DNA reads as TGTGCCAGCAGTTTCATGGGACTAGCGGGAGGGTCCCACGAGCAGTACTTC.

The rearrangement links TRBV7-9 to TRBJ1-1; D uncertain. Trimming removed 6 bases from V and 5 bases from J, with 13 bases in between. The CDR3 loop spans 13 amino acids. CDR1 is SEHNR and CDR2 is FQNEAQ in the germline V gene (reference sequence). CDR3 residues: CASRTRGGTEAFF. CDR3 DNA sequence: TGTGCCAGCAGAACCCGTGGAGGGACTGAAGCTTTCTTT.

The chain employs TRBV28 and TRBJ1-5, with a tentative D call TRBD1 (6 bases). The germline V gene encodes CDR1 MDHEN and CDR2 SYDVKM. V was trimmed by 3 bases and J by 7 bases, leaving 16 bases between them. CDR3 length equals 15 residues. The CDR3 coding sequence is TGTGCCAGCAGTTTCTTAACAGGGTCAGGACAGCCCCAGCATTTT. Translation gives CASSFLTGSGQPQHF.

This chain connects TRBV7-3 to TRBJ2-1, with TRBD2 matching over 13 bases. In germline, CDR1 is SGHTA, CDR2 FQGTGA. The CDR3 has 15 amino acids. Losses at the gene ends were 3 bases for V and 8 bases for J; bases not matched to a gene: 4. The CDR3 DNA sequence: TGTGCCAGCAGCTTCACTAGCGGGGGGGCCGATGAGCAGTTCTTC. Encoded protein: CASSFTSGGADEQFF.

V usage is TRBV13 and J usage is TRBJ2-6; D unclear. The CDR3 has 14 amino acids. V was pared by 5 bases and J by 0 bases, with 5 bases between. CDR1 is PRHDT, CDR2 FYEKMQ, per germline (reference sequence). This CDR3 is CASSPGSGANVLTF. The CDR3 DNA reads as TGTGCCAGCAGCCCGGGCTCTGGGGCCAACGTCCTGACTTTC. Variable domain in full (rest from reference TRBV13 and TRBJ2-6): AAGVIQSPRHLIKEKRETATLKCYPIPRHDTVYWYQQGPGQDPQFLISFYEKMQSDKGSIPDRFSAQQFSDYHSELNMSSLELGDSALYFCASSPGSGANVLTFGAGSRLTVL.

This rearrangement joins TRBV28 to TRBJ1-1; tentative D call: TRBD1 (6 bases). V lost 6 bases and J lost 0, with 11 bases in between. The germline V gene has CDR1 MDHEN and CDR2 SYDVKM. This CDR3 has 14 residues. The CDR3 loop reads CASRWGQMNTEAFF. CDR3 coding DNA: TGTGCCAGCAGGTGGGGGCAGATGAACACTGAAGCTTTCTTT.

The gene calls are TRBV5-6 and TRBJ2-1; a possible D gene is TRBD2 (6 bases). The CDR3 has 16 residues. The V gene's germline CDR1 is SGHDT and CDR2 YYEEEE. Trimming cost V 3 bases and J 3 bases, with 16 bases left between them. The chain's CDR3 is CASSSEGTGFYNEQFF. The CDR3 DNA follows: TGTGCCAGCAGCTCCGAGGGGACTGGCTTCTACAATGAGCAGTTCTTC. Combining the CDR3 with reference TRBV5-6 and TRBJ2-1 gives the whole variable domain DAGVTQSPTHLIKTRGQQVTLRCSPKSGHDTVSWYQQALGQGPQFIFQYYEEEERQRGNFPDRFSGHQFPNYSSELNVNALLLGDSALYLCASSSEGTGFYNEQFFGPGTRLTVL.

The chain joins TRBV4-1 to TRBJ2-7, with 8 bases aligning to TRBD2. The CDR3 is made up of 14 amino acids. V lost 0 bases and J lost 7; bases outside the gene matches: 5. Germline values: CDR1 MGHRA, CDR2 YSYEKL. The CDR3 loop reads CASSQEPVAGEQYF. CDR3 DNA sequence: TGCGCCAGCAGCCAAGAACCGGTAGCGGGGGAGCAGTACTTC.

The chain combines TRBV12-5 with TRBJ2-7; possibly TRBD1 for D (7 bases). This CDR3 is built from 17 residues. V lost 3 bases and J lost 1, with 19 bases in between. Germline CDR1 is LGHNT and CDR2 is FRNRAP. CDR3 coding DNA: TGTGCTAGTGGTTTCTCCACCCAGGGGGACTTATCCTACGAGCAGTACTTC. Amino acid sequence: CASGFSTQGDLSYEQYF.

The chain has TRBV18 and TRBJ1-2; 7 bases are shared with TRBD1. V trimming: 6 bases; J trimming: 3 bases; junction bases outside the gene matches: 7. The CDR3 runs to 14 residues. CDR1 and CDR2 from the germline V gene are KGHSH and LQKENI. The CDR3 region has the DNA TGTGCCAGCTCGCCAAGTGGGACAGACTATGGCTACACCTTC. Amino acid sequence: CASSPSGTDYGYTF.

The chain has TRBV19 and TRBJ2-3; D may be TRBD1 (6 bases). V gave up 0 bases and J gave up 11 bases, with 15 bases separating them. The CDR3 is 14 amino acids. Germline CDR1 reads LNHDA; CDR2 reads SQIVND (reference sequence). CDR3 sequence reads: CASSIDRAEGGQYF. CDR3 nucleotides: TGTGCCAGTAGTATAGATCGGGCCGAAGGGGGGCAGTATTTT.

Details on this clone: One end of the junction varies from germline; a read error may be responsible. This sequence joins TRBV5-1 and TRBJ2-7; 13 bases fit TRBD2. Looked up from germline, CDR1 is SGHRS and CDR2 is YFSETQ. The CDR3 has 13 amino acids. The CDR3 region is CASRTGTSGTLDF. The CDR3 DNA follows: TGCGCCAGCAGAACCGGGACTAGCGGGACTTTGGACTTC. The whole variable domain, filled in from reference TRBV5-1 and TRBJ2-7, reads KAGVTQTPRYLIKTRGQQVTLSCSPISGHRSVSWYQQTPGQGLQFLFEYFSETQRNKGNFPGRFSGRQFSNSRSEMNVSTLELGDSALYLCASRTGTSGTLDFGPGTRLTVT.

This clone was counted once. CDR3 DNA sequence: TGCGCCAGCAGCCAGGTAAGTTTGGCGGAGTTTGTGAACACTGAAGCTTTCTTT. It translates to CASSQVSLAEFVNTEAFF. This chain uses TRBV4-1 with TRBJ1-1; the D is unclear. V lost 3 bases and J lost 0, with 20 bases in between. Germline CDR1 and CDR2: MGHRA and YSYEKL. The CDR3 is made up of 18 amino acids.

CDR3: CASSLRTSGGASSGELFF. CDR3 sequence (DNA): TGTGCCAGCTCACTTCGGACTAGCGGGGGGGCCTCGTCCGGGGAGCTGTTTTTT. V gene TRBV18 combines with J gene TRBJ2-2, with TRBD2 matching 15 bases. Trimming cost V 4 bases and J 6 bases; bases outside gene matches: 9. This CDR3 is built from 18 residues. Per germline, CDR1 KGHSH and CDR2 LQKENI.

The V call is TRBV7-2, the J call TRBJ2-7, with D tentatively TRBD2 (5 bases). Germline values: CDR1 SGHTA, CDR2 FQGNSA. Trimming stripped 5 bases from V and 4 bases from J, with 21 bases between. This CDR3 has 16 residues. The CDR3 region has the DNA TGTGCCAGCAGCCTGGCGGTAGGAGCGGAATTATACGAGCAGTACTTC. Its translation is CASSLAVGAELYEQYF.

The CDR3 DNA is TGTGCCACCCTTCTAGTACCCTCCTACGAGCAGTACTTC. It is translated as CATLLVPSYEQYF. V and J are TRBV6-1 and TRBJ2-7; D is undetermined. Trimming left V 10 bases short and J 0 bases short, with 13 bases between. There are 13 residues in the CDR3. The germline gives CDR1 MNHNS, CDR2 SASEGT.

The DNA for the CDR3 is TGTGCCAGCAGCGGTAACGAGGGTCAGGATGGCTACACCTTC. This translates into CASSGNEGQDGYTF. This rearrangement joins TRBV6-1 to TRBJ1-2; no firm D call. The CDR3 length is 14 residues. The germline V gene has CDR1 MNHNS and CDR2 SASEGT. Trimming removed 6 bases at V and 6 bases at J, with 17 bases between.

This chain links TRBV7-8 with TRBJ2-1; 7 bases fit TRBD1. Trimming cost V 2 bases and J 5 bases; bases outside gene matches: 6. CDR1 is SGHVS, CDR2 FQNEAQ, per germline. This CDR3 is 15 amino acids long. The CDR3 sequence is CASSLYGDSDNEQFF. The CDR3 nucleotides read TGTGCCAGCAGCTTATATGGGGACAGTGACAATGAGCAGTTCTTC. Supplemented by reference TRBV7-8 and TRBJ2-1, the full variable domain reads GAGVSQSPRYKVAKRGQDVALRCDPISGHVSLFWYQQALGQGPEFLTYFQNEAQLDKSGLPSDRFFAERPEGSVSTLKIQRTQQEDSAVYLCASSLYGDSDNEQFFGPGTRLTVL.

This sequence joins TRBV2 and TRBJ2-1; D not certain. The CDR3 sequence is 14 residues long. The germline CDR1 and CDR2 sequences are SNHLY and FYNNEI. V lost 8 bases, J lost 0 bases, and 11 bases lay in between. The CDR3 DNA is TGTGCCAGCGTGTCAGGAACCTCCTACAATGAGCAGTTCTTC. Protein: CASVSGTSYNEQFF.

The gene calls are TRBV7-6 and TRBJ2-2; 7 positions agree with TRBD2. With V trimmed by 3 bases and J by 10 bases, 2 bases remained unmatched. CDR3 size: 12 residues. Germline V gene data show CDR1 as SGHVS and CDR2 as FNYEAQ. In nucleotides, the CDR3 is TGTGCCAGCAGCTTGGGGGGGGTGGAGCTGTTTTTT. This encodes CASSLGGVELFF.

J is TRBJ1-1 and V is TRBV5-4; the D gene is possibly TRBD1 (5 bases). The length of the CDR3 is 15 residues. The V and J ends lost 0 bases and 5 bases respectively, with 14 bases between them. Per the germline V gene, CDR1 is SGHNT and CDR2 is YYREEE (reference sequence). The CDR3 here is CASSLEGREGTEAFF. The DNA for the CDR3 is TGTGCCAGCAGCTTGGAAGGCAGGGAGGGGACTGAAGCTTTCTTT.

V usage is TRBV6-5 and J usage is TRBJ1-1; D is perhaps TRBD1 (6 bases). This CDR3 spans 15 amino acids. Germline V lookup: CDR1 MNHEY, CDR2 SVGAGI. V lost 0 bases and J lost 6, with 14 bases in between. CDR3 nucleotides: TGTGCCAGCAGTTACTCCATTACAGGGATAGCTGAAGCTTTCTTT. This encodes CASSYSITGIAEAFF.

This clone was counted once. J is TRBJ2-1 and V is TRBV28; TRBD1 agrees at 7 bases. The CDR3 extends over 14 amino acids. V lost 4 bases, J lost 3 bases, and 3 bases stayed unmatched. The germline gives CDR1 MDHEN, CDR2 SYDVKM. DNA for the CDR3: TGTGCCAGCAGTTACGACAGGGACTACAATGAGCAGTTCTTC. It translates to CASSYDRDYNEQFF.

The chain recombines TRBV27 with TRBJ1-2; possible D gene TRBD1, 6 bases. CDR1 and CDR2 from the germline V gene are MNHEY and SMNVEV (reference sequence). This CDR3 contains 14 residues. Trimming cost V 5 bases and J 2 bases, with 12 bases left between them. The CDR3 sequence: CASSPSDRNYGYTF. The DNA for the CDR3 is TGTGCCAGCAGTCCCTCGGACAGAAACTATGGCTACACCTTC.

J is TRBJ1-5 and V is TRBV19; 7 bases map to TRBD1. The J segment lost 3 bases and the V segment lost 2 bases, leaving 7 bases of the junction unmatched. From germline, CDR1 is LNHDA and CDR2 SQIVND (reference sequence). This CDR3 spans 16 amino acids. The chain's CDR3 is CASSIQGGRDNQPQHF. DNA for the CDR3: TGTGCCAGTAGTATACAGGGGGGACGGGACAATCAGCCCCAGCATTTT.

As DNA, the CDR3 is TGTGCCAGCAGCCAGGACAGGGCCCGGGGTGAGCAGTACTTC. Translation: CASSQDRARGEQYF. The chain combines TRBV4-2 with TRBJ2-7, with 8 bases identical to TRBD1. The CDR3 is 14 residues long. Trimming cost V 3 bases and J 7 bases; bases outside gene matches: 8. Germline lookup yields CDR1 LGHNA and CDR2 YNFKEQ.